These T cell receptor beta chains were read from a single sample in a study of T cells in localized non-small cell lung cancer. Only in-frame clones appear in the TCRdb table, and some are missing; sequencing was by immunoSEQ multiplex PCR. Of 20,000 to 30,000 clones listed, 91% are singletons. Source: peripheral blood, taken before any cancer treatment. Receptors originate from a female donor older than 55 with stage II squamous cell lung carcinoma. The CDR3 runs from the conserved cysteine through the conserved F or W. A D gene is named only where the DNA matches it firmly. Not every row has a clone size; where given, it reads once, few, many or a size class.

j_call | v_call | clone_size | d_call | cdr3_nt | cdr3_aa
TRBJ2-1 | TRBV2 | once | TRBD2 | TGTGCCAGCAGCCCACTCGGGGGGGGGTACAATGAGCAGTTCTTC | CASSPLGGGYNEQFF
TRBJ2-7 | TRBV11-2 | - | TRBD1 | TGTGCCAGCAGCTGGACAGGGGGCTACGAGCAGTACTTC | CASSWTGGYEQYF
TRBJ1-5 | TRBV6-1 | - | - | TGTGCCAGCGGATTGGACAGAGGAGGGGGTCAGCCCCAGCATTTT | CASGLDRGGGQPQHF
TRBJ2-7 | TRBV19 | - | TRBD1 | TGTGCCAGTAGTATAGGACAGGGGGTCAACGAGCAGTACTTC | CASSIGQGVNEQYF
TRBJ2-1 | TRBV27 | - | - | TGTGCCAGCAGTTCCCTCGGTGCAGGGAACAATGAGCAGTTCTTC | CASSSLGAGNNEQFF
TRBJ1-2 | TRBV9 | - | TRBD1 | TGTGCCAGCAGCCCTCTTTGGACAGGGGGCAGGGATGGCTACACCTTC | CASSPLWTGGRDGYTF
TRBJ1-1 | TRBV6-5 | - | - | TGTGCCAGCAGTTACGGGGGACGATTGAACACTGAAGCTTTCTTT | CASSYGGRLNTEAFF
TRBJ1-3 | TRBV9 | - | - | TGTGCCAGCAGCGTATTTATGGGGGCTGAAGACACCATATATTTT | CASSVFMGAEDTIYF
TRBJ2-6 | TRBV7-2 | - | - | TGTGCCAGCTCCCTTACTGGGGCCAACGTCCTGACTTTC | CASSLTGANVLTF
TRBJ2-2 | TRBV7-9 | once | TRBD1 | TGTGCCAGCAGCTCGGACAGGTCCGCCGGGGAGCTGTTTTTT | CASSSDRSAGELFF
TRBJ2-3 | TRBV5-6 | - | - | TGTGCCAGCAGCCGAGACGTGGCGCAGTATTTT | CASSRDVAQYF
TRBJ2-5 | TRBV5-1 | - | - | TGCGCCAGCAGCTTTTTAGGGGAGACCCAGTACTTC | CASSFLGETQYF
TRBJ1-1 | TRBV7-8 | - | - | TGTGCCAGCTTACGGCGTCTTGGGAGCACTGAAGCTTTCTTT | CASLRRLGSTEAFF
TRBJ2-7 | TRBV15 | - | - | TGTGCCACCAGCCTTTCAGGTACCTACGAGCAGTACTTC | CATSLSGTYEQYF
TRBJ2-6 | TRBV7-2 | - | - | TGTGCCAGCAGACAGGGCTCATTGGCTGGGGCCAACGTCCTGACTTTC | CASRQGSLAGANVLTF
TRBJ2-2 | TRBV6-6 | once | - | TGTGCCAGCAGTTACAACAGGGCGAACACCGGGGAGCTGTTTTTT | CASSYNRANTGELFF
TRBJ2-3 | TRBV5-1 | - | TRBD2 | TGCGCCAGCAGACCCAGCGGGATCCGCACAGATACGCAGTATTTT | CASRPSGIRTDTQYF
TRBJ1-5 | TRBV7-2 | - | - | TGTGCCAGCAGCTTTGGCGGTCAGCCCCAGCATTTT | CASSFGGQPQHF
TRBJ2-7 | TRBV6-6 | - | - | TGTGCCAGCAGACGACAGGACCCATACGAGCAGTACTTC | CASRRQDPYEQYF
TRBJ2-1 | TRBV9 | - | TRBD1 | TGTGCCAGCAGGGATGCCGGGACAGGGGTCAATGAGCAGTTCTTC | CASRDAGTGVNEQFF
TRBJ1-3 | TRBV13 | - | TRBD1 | TGTGCCAGCAGCTCTCGACAGGGAGGAAACACCATATATTTT | CASSSRQGGNTIYF
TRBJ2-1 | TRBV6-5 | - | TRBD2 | TGTGCCAGCAGGCACGGGACTAGCCGGAGGAATGAGCAGTTCTTC | CASRHGTSRRNEQFF
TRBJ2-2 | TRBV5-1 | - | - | TGCGCCAGCAGCACTGGACAAGCGAACACCGGGGAGCTGTTTTTT | CASSTGQANTGELFF
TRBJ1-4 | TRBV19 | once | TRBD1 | TGTGCCAGTAGTATAGATGGAGACAGGGAAGGAGAAAAACTGTTTTTT | CASSIDGDREGEKLFF
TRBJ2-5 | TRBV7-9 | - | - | TGTGCCAGCAGCTTCCTAGGCGGCCAAGAGACCCAGTACTTC | CASSFLGGQETQYF
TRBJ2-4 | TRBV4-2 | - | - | TGTGCCAGCAGCCCCTCCGGGTACGCCAAAAACATTCAGTACTTC | CASSPSGYAKNIQYF
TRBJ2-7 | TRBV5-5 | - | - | TGTGCCAGCAGCTTGAATACTAGAAACGAGCAGTACTTC | CASSLNTRNEQYF
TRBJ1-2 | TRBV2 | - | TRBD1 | TGTGCCAGCAGTCGGGACAGGGGTAACTATGGCTACACCTTC | CASSRDRGNYGYTF
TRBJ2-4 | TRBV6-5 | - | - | TGTGCCAGCAGTCCGGCTGGGATAAAAAACATTCAGTACTTC | CASSPAGIKNIQYF
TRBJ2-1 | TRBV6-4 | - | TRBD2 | TGTGCCAGCAGTCCAACTAGCGGGAGGGGGAATGAGCAGTTCTTC | CASSPTSGRGNEQFF
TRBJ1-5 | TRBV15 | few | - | TGTGCCACCAGCAGAGAGGTAACTCCTGGACGTCAGCCCCAGCATTTT | CATSREVTPGRQPQHF
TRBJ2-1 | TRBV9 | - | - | TGTGCCAGCAGCTTCCGACAGCAGGGCTACAATGAGCAGTTCTTC | CASSFRQQGYNEQFF
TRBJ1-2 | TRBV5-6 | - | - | TGTGCCAGCAGGGCCTCGGCTTCCTATGGCTACACCTTC | CASRASASYGYTF
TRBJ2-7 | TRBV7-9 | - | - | TGTGCCAGCAGCCCTCCAGGGTCCGAGCAGTACTTC | CASSPPGSEQYF